These 6 T cell receptor beta chains were sequenced from one sample in a study of shared clonotypes between healthy human individuals. Only in-frame clones appear in the TCRdb table, and some are missing; sequencing was by immunoSEQ multiplex PCR. Altogether around 1.1 million clones are present, about 72% being singletons, with the ten largest covering over 0.8%. The sequencing sample was made of memory CD4+ T cells from PBMCs. Subset reported: CD45RA-negative fraction. These TCRs come from a man between 18 and 35 years old in good health. Some clones in this sample may be carry-over from other donors' samples.

The chain links TRBV28 to TRBJ1-5; 9 nucleotides line up with TRBD1. In germline, CDR1 is MDHEN, CDR2 SYDVKM. CDR3 size: 18 residues. Trimming removed 4 bases from V and 0 bases from J; junction bases left unmatched: 10. CDR3 sequence reads: CASSSAGTGSPSNQPQHF. Written as DNA, the CDR3 is TGTGCCAGCAGTTCCGCCGGGACAGGGAGTCCTAGCAATCAGCCCCAGCATTTT.

The CDR3 loop reads CASSTGAISYEQYF. The CDR3 DNA reads as TGTGCCAGCTCGACAGGGGCCATATCCTACGAGCAGTACTTC. The chain couples TRBV6-1 to TRBJ2-7; TRBD1 aligns across 8 bases. The V and J ends lost 8 bases and 1 base, in that order; junction bases with no gene match: 7. There are 14 residues in the CDR3. Germline V gene data show CDR1 as MNHNS and CDR2 as SASEGT.

The V gene is TRBV7-8, the J gene TRBJ2-1; weak D call: TRBD2 (5 bases). CDR1 SGHVS and CDR2 FQNEAQ come from the germline V gene. CDR3 length: 15 amino acids. The V gene lost 7 bases and the J gene lost 0 bases, with 13 bases spanning the gap. The CDR3 DNA reads TGTGCCAGCACAACCACTAGATTCTCCTACAATGAGCAGTTCTTC. This codes for CASTTTRFSYNEQFF. Using reference TRBV7-8 and TRBJ2-1 for the parts outside the CDR3, the full variable domain is GAGVSQSPRYKVAKRGQDVALRCDPISGHVSLFWYQQALGQGPEFLTYFQNEAQLDKSGLPSDRFFAERPEGSVSTLKIQRTQQEDSAVYLCASTTTRFSYNEQFFGPGTRLTVL.

This clone was picked up a small number of times. This chain joins TRBV19 and TRBJ2-7; D might be TRBD2 (5 bases). This CDR3 is built from 12 residues. Germline V gene data show CDR1 as LNHDA and CDR2 as SQIVND (reference sequence). V lost 4 bases and J lost 7, with 11 bases in between. The CDR3 DNA sequence: TGTGCCAGTAGTAATGTATGGGAGGAGCAGTACTTC. It yields the protein CASSNVWEEQYF.

This chain links TRBV6-8 with TRBJ2-2, with D possibly being TRBD1 or TRBD2 (5 bases each). The germline gives CDR1 MNHGY, CDR2 SAAAGT. CDR3 length equals 13 residues. V dropped 8 bases and J dropped 4 bases, with 11 bases sitting between them. CDR3 nucleotide sequence: TGTGCCAGCTTTGGTGGGGGCACCGGGGAGCTGTTTTTT. Protein product: CASFGGGTGELFF.

This chain links TRBV2 with TRBJ1-2, with D maybe TRBD1 (5 bases). There are 13 residues in the CDR3. Germline-derived CDR1 and CDR2 are SNHLY and FYNNEI. V was clipped by 4 bases and J by 7 bases, with 13 bases between them. DNA of the CDR3: TGTGCCAGCAGTGTGAGACGCGGGGCTGGCTACACCTTC. Protein product: CASSVRRGAGYTF.